These 22 T cell receptor beta chains originate from one sample sequenced in a study of prognosis after radiotherapy for stage I lung cancer. Multiplex PCR in two rounds served to amplify TCR beta CDR3 from genomic DNA. During first-round PCR, primers specific to each TRBV and TRBJ gene were used. TCRdb redid the calling of the multiplex PCR reads with MiXCR, one entry per CDR3 protein. Among under 35,000 distinct CDR3 sequences listed, 42% were seen once. Source: PBMCs, taken before or after stereotactic body radiation therapy (not recorded which). The receptors were sampled from a donor aged 50 or older with non-small cell lung cancer.

The rearrangement links TRBV24-1 to TRBJ2-2; 8 bases fit TRBD1. The length of the CDR3 is 17 residues. Per the germline V gene, CDR1 is KGHDR and CDR2 is SFDVKD. The V segment lost 3 bases and the J segment 5 bases; nucleotides outside the gene matches: 10. The CDR3 sequence is CATSDPLDRGLTGELFF. The CDR3 DNA sequence: TGTGCCACCAGTGATCCGCTCGACAGGGGATTAACCGGGGAGCTGTTTTTT.

The chain has TRBV29-1 and TRBJ2-1; TRBD1 is a possible D gene (6 bases). There are 11 residues in the CDR3. The ends were cut back, 5 bases at V and 9 bases at J, with 11 bases in the middle. In germline, CDR1 is SQVTM, CDR2 ANQGSEA. DNA for the CDR3: TGCAGCGTTCCTCAGGGGTTTGAGCAGTTCTTC. Protein: CSVPQGFEQFF.

This clonotype was picked up many times. V usage is TRBV28 and J usage is TRBJ1-5; no clear D gene. The CDR3 extends over 18 amino acids. Trimming removed 1 base at V and 3 bases at J, with 19 bases between. Germline V gives CDR1 MDHEN, CDR2 SYDVKM. The CDR3 is CASSLSAGLGSINQPQHF. The CDR3, as DNA: TGTGCCAGCAGTTTATCAGCGGGCCTCGGGTCCATCAATCAGCCCCAGCATTTT.

Concerning this clonotype itself: With a far larger clone one base away, a read error is the likely cause. This chain uses TRBV6-4 with TRBJ1-6, with D possibly matching TRBD1 (5 bases). This CDR3 has 15 amino acids. CDR1 and CDR2 from the germline V gene are MRHNA and SNTAGT. CDR3 DNA sequence: TGTGCCAGCAAGCTTGCCGGGGGATCGGGTTCACACCTCCACTTT. This encodes CASKLAGGSGSHLHF.

This clonotype was seen many times. This chain uses TRBV28 with TRBJ1-1; 7 positions agree with TRBD1. From germline, CDR1 is MDHEN and CDR2 SYDVKM. CDR3 size: 10 residues. V shed 8 bases and J 11 bases; nucleotides not matched to a gene: 5. CDR3 coding DNA: TGTGCCAGCGGACAGGAATGGGCTTTCTTT. Protein product: CASGQEWAFF. Full variable domain (rest looked up from reference TRBV28 and TRBJ1-1): DVKVTQSSRYLVKRTGEKVFLECVQDMDHENMFWYRQDPGLGLRLIYFSYDVKMKEKGDIPEGYSVSREKKERFSLILESASTNQTSMYLCASGQEWAFFGQGTRLTVV.

Concerning this clonotype: A junction end diverges from the germline sequence, so it may reflect a read error. The chain links TRBV12-3 or TRBV12-4 to TRBJ2-1; a weak D match, TRBD2 (5 bases). CDR3 length: 15 residues. The CDR3 spells CASSQLDQVYNEQFF. DNA for the CDR3: TGTGCCAGCAGCCAACTAGACCAGGTTTACAACGAGCAGTTCTTC.

This clonotype has a count of ten or more. The chain is built from TRBV3-1 and TRBJ1-1; a possible D gene is TRBD1 (6 bases). CDR1 is LGHDT, CDR2 YNNKEL, per germline (reference sequence). CDR3 length equals 13 residues. Deletions cut 8 bases from V and 1 base from J, with 11 bases between. DNA of the CDR3: TGTGCCAGCCGACAGGCTGCGAACACTGAAGCTTTCTTT. As protein: CASRQAANTEAFF.

The table lists this clonotype with a count of one. This chain joins TRBV5-1 and TRBJ2-7; D remains unclear. Trimming pared 0 bases from V and 2 bases from J, leaving 6 bases between. Germline V CDR1 and CDR2: SGHRS, YFSETQ. This CDR3 region has 13 residues. The CDR3 is CASSLEGPYEQYF. In nucleotides, the CDR3 is TGCGCCAGCAGCTTGGAAGGTCCCTACGAGCAGTACTTC. Full variable domain (remainder filled in from reference TRBV5-1 and TRBJ2-7): KAGVTQTPRYLIKTRGQQVTLSCSPISGHRSVSWYQQTPGQGLQFLFEYFSETQRNKGNFPGRFSGRQFSNSRSEMNVSTLELGDSALYLCASSLEGPYEQYFGPGTRLTVT.

In this sample, this clonotype turned up once. The genes are TRBV12-3 or TRBV12-4 and TRBJ2-6, with a possible D match to TRBD1 (5 bases). The V and J ends lost 7 bases and 17 bases respectively, with 18 bases between them. The CDR3 sequence is 12 residues long. This CDR3 is CASMTGANFLTF. CDR3 sequence (DNA): TGTGCCAGCATGACTGGGGCCAACTTCTTGACTTTC.

This clonotype was observed a few times. The chain couples TRBV18 to TRBJ2-5; TRBD2 is a possible D gene (5 bases). Germline CDR1 is KGHSH and CDR2 is LQKENI. The CDR3 runs 15 residues. The V end lost 4 bases, the J end lost 2 bases, and 14 bases lay between the germline ends. The chain's CDR3 is CASSRDYGDQETQYF. CDR3 DNA sequence: TGTGCCAGCTCACGAGACTATGGGGATCAAGAGACCCAGTACTTC.

Comment on this clonotype: A far bigger clonotype differs at one base, so this is likely a read error. This chain joins TRBV6-1 and TRBJ2-1; 11 bases line up with TRBD1. V lost 5 bases and J lost 13; bases outside the gene matches: 10. Germline loops: CDR1 MNHNS, CDR2 SASEGT. This CDR3 spans 14 amino acids. The CDR3 loop is CASSRTGGQETQFF. Here the CDR3 DNA reads TGTGCCAGCAGTCGGACAGGGGGCCAAGAGACCCAGTTCTTC.

On this clonotype: A far larger clone is a single base away, which makes a read error likely. CDR3 sequence: CASSPTTGNYCYTF. In nucleotides, the CDR3 is TGTGCCAGCAGCCCTACGACAGGGAACTATTGCTACACCTTC. The rearrangement uses TRBV6-9 and TRBJ1-2; the match to TRBD1 covers 7 bases. This CDR3 spans 14 amino acids. From germline, CDR1 is MNHGY and CDR2 SVAAGI.

The chain is built from TRBV7-8 and TRBJ2-7, with 7 bases identical to TRBD2. With V trimmed by 3 bases and J by 3 bases, 8 bases remained unmatched. This CDR3 is 15 amino acids long. Germline lookup yields CDR1 SGHVS and CDR2 FQNEAQ. The CDR3 reads CASSFGEAGDYEQYF. The CDR3 DNA reads as TGTGCCAGCAGCTTTGGTGAGGCGGGGGACTACGAGCAGTACTTC.

This clonotype was seen only once. It is likely a read error: a sequence one base away is far more abundant. CDR3 protein: CASNRFPVRPHEQFF. In nucleotides, the CDR3 is TGTGCCAGCAACAGGTTCCCGGTACGACCACATGAGCAGTTCTTC. The chain combines TRBV6-6 with TRBJ2-1; weak D call: TRBD1 (5 bases). In germline, CDR1 is MNHNY, CDR2 SVGAGI (reference sequence). This CDR3 is built from 15 residues. Trimming shortened V by 7 bases and J by 8 bases, and 21 bases separated the two germline ends.

The rearrangement uses TRBV6-1 and TRBJ2-7; 7 bases match TRBD1. The germline V gene has CDR1 MNHNS and CDR2 SASEGT. V shed 5 bases, J shed 4 bases, and the junction held 11 bases outside the gene matches. CDR3 length: 15 amino acids. CDR3 region: CASSTPDRFTYEQYF. As DNA, the CDR3 is TGTGCCAGCAGTACCCCGGACAGGTTTACATACGAGCAGTACTTC.

CDR3: CASSAEQGISYEQYF. The CDR3 nucleotides read TGTGCCAGCAGTGCAGAGCAGGGGATCTCCTACGAGCAGTACTTC. The chain recombines TRBV6-4 with TRBJ2-7, with D perhaps matching TRBD1 (6 bases). Germline V gene data show CDR1 as MRHNA and CDR2 as SNTAGT. Trimming cost V 4 bases and J 0 bases, with 13 bases left between them. This CDR3 contains 15 residues.

This clonotype was recorded at least ten times. The J gene is TRBJ1-3, the V gene TRBV20-1; D not certain. Looked up from germline, CDR1 is DFQATT and CDR2 is SNEGSKA (reference sequence). CDR3 size: 15 residues. V was pared by 0 bases and J by 4 bases, with 13 bases between. The CDR3 protein is CSARDPEGSGNTIYF. CDR3 nucleotide sequence: TGCAGTGCTAGAGACCCCGAGGGTTCGGGAAACACCATATATTTT.

This clonotype appeared many times. V usage is TRBV5-1 and J usage is TRBJ2-1; D unresolved. The CDR3 has 13 residues. V gave up 4 bases and J gave up 10 bases, with 15 bases separating them. Germline V gene data show CDR1 as SGHRS and CDR2 as YFSETQ. CDR3 nucleotide sequence: TGCGCCAGCAGCCTTATCCCCGGACGGGAGCAGTTCTTC. Its translation is CASSLIPGREQFF.

In the case of this clonotype: One end of the junction varies from germline; a read error may be responsible. The chain couples TRBV19 to TRBJ1-5; tentatively, D is TRBD1 (6 bases). This CDR3 spans 16 amino acids. Per germline, CDR1 LNHDA and CDR2 SQIVND (reference sequence). In nucleotides, the CDR3 is TGTGCCAGTAGTAGGCTAGGACAGTGCGGGAATCAGCCCCATCATTTT. Its protein is CASSRLGQCGNQPHHF.

This clonotype was seen many times. This chain links TRBV7-2 with TRBJ2-7, with 11 bases that match TRBD1. Germline trimming cut 5 bases from V and 4 bases from J; bases unmatched to any gene: 4. Germline V CDR1 and CDR2: SGHTA, FQGNSA. The CDR3 has 14 residues. The CDR3 sequence: CASSPGQGAYEQYF. For the CDR3, the DNA is TGTGCCAGCAGCCCCGGACAGGGGGCATACGAGCAGTACTTC.

This clonotype was seen just once. A much larger clone differs by one base, so this may be a read error. The chain couples TRBV4-2 to TRBJ2-3, with D possibly being TRBD1 (7 bases). Germline V gives CDR1 LGHNA, CDR2 YNFKEQ. V was pared by 5 bases and J by 6 bases, with 12 bases between. The CDR3 has 13 residues. The CDR3 DNA follows: TGTGCCAGCAGCGCTTCAGGGGGGGATACGCAGTATTTT. As protein: CASSASGGDTQYF.

To note about this clonotype: A much larger clone differs from this one at a single base, so this may be a read error. The V call is TRBV6-2 or TRBV6-3, the J call TRBJ2-5; TRBD1 agrees at 7 bases. Trimming cost V 7 bases and J 2 bases; bases outside gene matches: 7. The germline V gene encodes CDR1 MNHEY and CDR2 SVGEGT. The length of the CDR3 is 14 residues. The CDR3 DNA is TGTGCCAGCATCCCGGGGACAGTACAAGAGACCCAGTACTTC. Amino acid sequence: CASIPGTVQETQYF.